These 25 T cell receptor beta chains were all obtained from the same sample, sequenced in a study of blood T cells in healthy people across ages. Sample-barcoded 5' priming and a J-beta primer mix drove a second PCR of 7 to 11 cycles. TCRdb independently ran MiXCR on the 5' RACE reads; one entry per CDR3 protein. The table lists just under 900,000 distinct CDR3 sequences, about 28% of them singletons. Sequences were obtained from blood. The receptors derive from a woman older than 75 in good health.

The chain has TRBV9 and TRBJ2-3; D call uncertain. CDR3 length: 16 amino acids. In germline, CDR1 is SGDLS, CDR2 YYNGEE. Deletions cut 4 bases from V and 0 bases from J, with 15 bases between. The DNA of the CDR3 is TGTGCCAGCAGCCCCCGGTTTCTTTCTAGCACAGATACGCAGTATTTT. Translated: CASSPRFLSSTDTQYF.

This clonotype was seen at least ten times. This sequence joins TRBV6-1 and TRBJ2-1; 7 nucleotides line up with TRBD2. The CDR3 consists of 15 residues. The junction had 7 bases not matched to a gene; V was cut back by 3 bases and J by 5 bases. Germline-derived CDR1 and CDR2 are MNHNS and SASEGT. The CDR3 sequence: CASSEISGGHNEQFF. The DNA for the CDR3 is TGTGCCAGCAGTGAGATTTCGGGGGGACACAATGAGCAGTTCTTC.

This clonotype occurred many times. The chain joins TRBV10-3 to TRBJ2-5; D uncertain. The CDR3 consists of 15 residues. Trimming stripped 3 bases from V and 0 bases from J, with 11 bases between. CDR1 is ENHRY, CDR2 SYGVKD, per germline. The CDR3 sequence: CAISESNLYQETQYF. The CDR3 DNA follows: TGTGCCATCAGTGAATCTAACCTTTACCAAGAGACCCAGTACTTC.

To note about this clonotype: A read error may explain this, as a much larger clone is one base away. The chain employs TRBV19 and TRBJ2-5; 10 bases are a match to TRBD2. The CDR3 loop spans 15 amino acids. CDR1 is LNHDA, CDR2 SQIVND, per germline (reference sequence). J was trimmed by 3 bases and V by 5 bases; bases with no gene match: 6. The CDR3 bases are TGTGCCAGTAGTGGACTAGCGGTGGTTAAAGAGACCCAGTACTTC. Translated: CASSGLAVVKETQYF.

A note on this clonotype: The conserved final phenylalanine or tryptophan is absent from the CDR3, which likely points to a read error. This chain connects TRBV11-3 to TRBJ2-2, with D hard to call. The V end lost 0 bases, the J end lost 2 bases, and 7 bases lay between the germline ends. This CDR3 is 15 amino acids long. Germline V CDR1 and CDR2: SGHNT, YENEEA. The CDR3 nucleotides read TGTGCCAGCAGCTTAGACAGGAGAAACACCGGGGAGCTGTTTGTT. This gives the protein CASSLDRRNTGELFV.

This clonotype was picked up many times. J is TRBJ2-5 and V is TRBV7-9, with 9 positions matching TRBD1. The CDR3 is made up of 15 amino acids. V shed 6 bases, J shed 5 bases, and the junction held 10 bases outside the gene matches. CDR1 and CDR2 (germline): SEHNR, FQNEAQ (reference sequence). The CDR3 is CASRPQGAPYETQYF. In nucleotides, the CDR3 is TGTGCCAGCAGACCACAGGGGGCCCCTTATGAGACCCAGTACTTC.

In regard to this clonotype: A much larger clone differs by one base, so this may be a read error. V usage is TRBV5-4 and J usage is TRBJ2-5; a weak D match, TRBD2 (6 bases). V lost 1 base to trimming and J lost 7 bases, with 20 bases between them. This CDR3 contains 16 residues. Germline V gene data show CDR1 as SGHNT and CDR2 as YYREEE (reference sequence). CDR3 loop: CASSLISGLSVRTQYF. The DNA of the CDR3 is TGTGCCAGCAGCTTGATTTCGGGACTCTCGGTGAGGACCCAGTACTTC. Looking up the rest from reference TRBV5-4 and TRBJ2-5 gives the full variable domain: ETGVTQSPTHLIKTRGQQVTLRCSSQSGHNTVSWYQQALGQGPQFIFQYYREEENGRGNFPPRFSGLQFPNYSSELNVNALELDDSALYLCASSLISGLSVRTQYFGPGTRLLVL.

Turning to this clonotype: This may stem from a read error, because a much larger clone lies one nucleotide away. V and J are TRBV25-1 and TRBJ1-2; a possible D gene is TRBD1 (5 bases). The germline V gene has CDR1 MGHDK and CDR2 SYGVNS. The length of the CDR3 is 13 residues. Deletions cut 4 bases from V and 4 bases from J, with 10 bases between. DNA of the CDR3: TGTGCCAGCAGTGGTACAGGATGCTATGGCTACACCTTC. Its protein is CASSGTGCYGYTF.

Many counts were recorded for this clonotype. This chain uses TRBV5-1 with TRBJ2-7; no clear D gene. V lost 2 bases to trimming and J lost 2 bases, with 17 bases between them. This CDR3 is built from 16 residues. CDR1 and CDR2 (germline): SGHRS, YFSETQ. The CDR3 sequence: CASSFAGTPDPYEQYF. CDR3 DNA sequence: TGCGCCAGCAGCTTCGCAGGCACCCCCGACCCCTACGAGCAGTACTTC.

The J gene is TRBJ1-5, the V gene TRBV5-1, with TRBD1 matching over 11 bases. With V trimmed by 0 bases and J by 8 bases, 4 bases remained unmatched. Germline V gene sequence: CDR1 SGHRS, CDR2 YFSETQ. This CDR3 spans 15 amino acids. The CDR3 sequence: CASSLGGQGAEPQHF. In DNA, the CDR3 is TGCGCCAGCAGCTTGGGTGGACAGGGGGCAGAGCCCCAGCATTTT.

The chain carries TRBV15 and TRBJ2-7, with D hard to call. This CDR3 is built from 15 residues. V lost 0 bases and J lost 6, with 15 bases in between. Germline CDR1 and CDR2: LNHNV and YYDKDF (reference sequence). CDR3 amino acids: CATSRDRVLPGEQYF. In DNA, the CDR3 is TGTGCCACCAGCAGAGATAGGGTCCTGCCGGGCGAGCAGTACTTC.

This clonotype has at least ten counts. V gene TRBV10-3 combines with J gene TRBJ2-7; no clear D gene. The CDR3 is 12 amino acids. CDR1 is ENHRY and CDR2 is SYGVKD in the germline V gene. The V end was cut by 3 bases, the J end by 7 bases, with 10 bases between. Here the CDR3 DNA reads TGTGCCATCAGTGATGTGGCCTGGGAGCAGTACTTC. Translating gives CAISDVAWEQYF.

There are many counts of this clonotype. A read error may produce the germline difference seen at one junction end. DNA for the CDR3: TGTGCCAGCAATTTAGCGGGGGTCGTAAATGAGCAGTTCTTC. This gives the protein CASNLAGVVNEQFF. The chain employs TRBV12-3 or TRBV12-4 and TRBJ2-1; 9 bases fit TRBD2. This CDR3 contains 14 residues.

The chain recombines TRBV7-9 with TRBJ1-1, with TRBD1 matching 10 bases. The CDR3 is 16 residues long. Germline-derived CDR1 and CDR2 are SEHNR and FQNEAQ (reference sequence). V lost 5 bases, J lost 4 bases, and 10 bases stayed unmatched. The CDR3 is CASSPSGTGASTEAFF. CDR3 coding DNA: TGTGCCAGCAGCCCTAGTGGGACAGGGGCTAGCACTGAAGCTTTCTTT. The variable domain in full, with the rest retrieved from reference TRBV7-9 and TRBJ1-1, is DTGVSQNPRHKITKRGQNVTFRCDPISEHNRLYWYRQTLGQGPEFLTYFQNEAQLEKSRLLSDRFSAERPKGSFSTLEIQRTEQGDSAMYLCASSPSGTGASTEAFFGQGTRLTVV.

The chain carries TRBV4-3 and TRBJ2-2; D unclear. The CDR3 is 14 amino acids. The V end was cut by 0 bases, the J end by 6 bases, with 8 bases between. Per germline, CDR1 LGHNA and CDR2 YSLEER. This CDR3 reads CASSQDPHAGELFF. The CDR3 region has the DNA TGCGCCAGCAGCCAAGATCCCCACGCCGGGGAGCTGTTTTTT.

The rearrangement links TRBV4-3 to TRBJ1-2; no definite D call. Trimming removed 0 bases from V and 1 base from J, with 12 bases in between. Germline V gene sequence: CDR1 LGHNA, CDR2 YSLEER. The CDR3 contains 16 residues. The CDR3 sequence: CASSQERARLNYGYTF. The CDR3 coding sequence is TGCGCCAGCAGCCAAGAAAGGGCCAGACTTAACTATGGCTACACCTTC.

With respect to this clonotype: Just one base apart from a much larger clone, this may be a read error. This sequence joins TRBV7-9 and TRBJ1-2; possibly TRBD1 for D (6 bases). The germline CDR1 and CDR2 sequences are SEHNR and FQNEAQ (reference sequence). The CDR3 has 16 amino acids. The CDR3 nucleotides are TGTGTCAGCAGCCCTCGTCCCGGGACAATAAACGGGGGCTACACCTTC. This translates into CVSSPRPGTINGGYTF.

This clonotype was counted many times. V is TRBV15 and J is TRBJ2-5; 8 bases are shared with TRBD1. Looked up from germline, CDR1 is LNHNV and CDR2 is YYDKDF (reference sequence). This CDR3 is 15 amino acids long. With 2 bases clipped from V and 1 base from J, the junction kept 3 bases outside the gene matches. The CDR3 sequence: CATSRSGQGQETQYF. Here the CDR3 DNA reads TGTGCCACCAGCAGATCAGGACAGGGCCAAGAGACCCAGTACTTC. Looking up the rest from reference TRBV15 and TRBJ2-5 gives the full variable domain: DAMVIQNPRYQVTQFGKPVTLSCSQTLNHNVMYWYQQKSSQAPKLLFHYYDKDFNNEADTPDNFQSRRPNTSFCFLDIRSPGLGDTAMYLCATSRSGQGQETQYFGPGTRLLVL.

This rearrangement joins TRBV29-1 to TRBJ2-5; no firm D call. Looked up from germline, CDR1 is SQVTM and CDR2 is ANQGSEA. The CDR3 is 12 amino acids. V lost 7 bases and J lost 2, with 11 bases in between. CDR3 nucleotide sequence: TGCAGCGCAATGCCCTTACAAGAGACCCAGTACTTC. This translates into CSAMPLQETQYF.

This clonotype showed up just a few times. The J gene is TRBJ1-6, the V gene TRBV7-2; D might be TRBD1 (5 bases). With 1 base removed from V and 7 bases from J, the gap between germline ends came to 17 bases. Germline V gene sequence: CDR1 SGHTA, CDR2 FQGNSA. The CDR3 length is 17 residues. CDR3 loop: CASSLDFDEGWNSPLHF. In nucleotides, the CDR3 is TGTGCCAGCAGCTTAGATTTCGACGAGGGGTGGAATTCACCCCTCCACTTT.

Only one count was recorded for this clonotype. The gene calls are TRBV12-3 or TRBV12-4 and TRBJ1-2; the D is unclear. V shed 0 bases and J shed 4 bases, with 9 bases lying between them. The CDR3 is 14 amino acids. Here the CDR3 DNA reads TGTGCCAGCAGTTTAGCGCTCCCAGCCTATGGCTACACCTTC. This sequence encodes CASSLALPAYGYTF.

This clonotype appeared many times. CDR3 nucleotides: TGTGCCAGCAGCCAACGTGCCAAGGGGCCGAGCACAGATACGCAGTATTTT. It specifies CASSQRAKGPSTDTQYF. The rearrangement joins TRBV7-2 to TRBJ2-3; the D gene is possibly TRBD1 (5 bases). Trimming took off 5 bases at V and 0 bases at J, with 18 bases between the two ends. Germline CDR1 reads SGHTA; CDR2 reads FQGNSA. The length of the CDR3 is 17 residues.

The chain carries TRBV11-2 and TRBJ1-1; TRBD1 is a possible D gene (6 bases). CDR3 length equals 14 residues. Germline CDR1 and CDR2: SGHAT and FQNNGV. Between the trimmed V and J ends, which lost 4 bases and 1 base, there was a span of 10 bases. DNA of the CDR3: TGTGCCAGCAGCTGTATAGGGGGGAACACTGAAGCTTTCTTT. Its protein is CASSCIGGNTEAFF.

V usage is TRBV12-3 or TRBV12-4 and J usage is TRBJ2-5; tentative D call: TRBD1 (6 bases). The CDR3 extends over 15 amino acids. Trimming pared 3 bases from V and 2 bases from J, leaving 13 bases between. The chain's CDR3 is CASSLGHVHQETQYF. The CDR3 DNA is TGTGCCAGCAGTTTGGGACACGTCCATCAAGAGACCCAGTACTTC.

Of note for this clonotype: A much larger clonotype is one base distant, so this may be a read error. The chain recombines TRBV20-1 with TRBJ2-3; 15 nucleotides align to TRBD2. Looked up from germline, CDR1 is DFQATT and CDR2 is SNEGSKA (reference sequence). The length of the CDR3 is 14 residues. The CDR3 coding sequence is TGCGGTGCAAGGACTAGCGGGGGGGCTCATACGCAGTATTTT. Translated, it gives CGARTSGGAHTQYF.